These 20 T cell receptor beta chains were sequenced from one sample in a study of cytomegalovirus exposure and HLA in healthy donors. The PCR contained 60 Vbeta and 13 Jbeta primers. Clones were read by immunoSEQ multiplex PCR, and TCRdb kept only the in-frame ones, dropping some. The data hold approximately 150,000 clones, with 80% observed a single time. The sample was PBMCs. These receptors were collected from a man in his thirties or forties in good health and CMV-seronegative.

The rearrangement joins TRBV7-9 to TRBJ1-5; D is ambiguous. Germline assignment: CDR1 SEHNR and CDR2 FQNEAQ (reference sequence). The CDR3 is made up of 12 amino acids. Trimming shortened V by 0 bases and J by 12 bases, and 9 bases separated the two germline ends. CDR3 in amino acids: CASSLATGNQHF. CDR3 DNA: TGTGCCAGCAGCTTAGCGACGGGAAACCAGCATTTT.

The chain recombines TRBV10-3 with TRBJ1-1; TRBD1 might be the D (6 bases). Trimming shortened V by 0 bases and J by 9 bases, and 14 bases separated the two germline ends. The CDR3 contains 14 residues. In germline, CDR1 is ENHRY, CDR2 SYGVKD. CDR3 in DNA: TGTGCCATCAGTGAGTCGAGGGGGTTGGAAAAAGCTTTCTTT. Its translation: CAISESRGLEKAFF.

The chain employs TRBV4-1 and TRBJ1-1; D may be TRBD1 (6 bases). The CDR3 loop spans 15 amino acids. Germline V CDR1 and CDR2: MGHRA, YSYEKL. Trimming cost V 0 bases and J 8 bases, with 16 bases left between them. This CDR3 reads CASSQDQQGKEEAFF. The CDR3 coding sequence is TGCGCCAGCAGCCAAGATCAACAGGGCAAAGAGGAAGCTTTCTTT.

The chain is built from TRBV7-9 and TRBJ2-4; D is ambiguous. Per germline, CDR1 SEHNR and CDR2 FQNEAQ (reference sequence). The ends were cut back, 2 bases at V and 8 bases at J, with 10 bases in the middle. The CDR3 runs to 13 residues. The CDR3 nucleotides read TGTGCCAGCAGCTTAAGCGTTTGGGACATTCAGTACTTC. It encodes CASSLSVWDIQYF.

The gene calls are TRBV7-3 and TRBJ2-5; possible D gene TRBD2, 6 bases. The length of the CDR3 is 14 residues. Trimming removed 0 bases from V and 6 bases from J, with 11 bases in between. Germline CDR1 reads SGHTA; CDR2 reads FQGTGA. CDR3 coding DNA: TGTGCCAGCAGCTTAACTCGGGGGAGTCAGACCCAGTACTTC. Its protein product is CASSLTRGSQTQYF.

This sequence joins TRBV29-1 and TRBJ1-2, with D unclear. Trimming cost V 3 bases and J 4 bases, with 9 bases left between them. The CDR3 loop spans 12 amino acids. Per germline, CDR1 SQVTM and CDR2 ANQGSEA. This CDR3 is CSVDSGTYGYTF. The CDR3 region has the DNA TGCAGCGTTGATTCAGGAACCTATGGCTACACCTTC. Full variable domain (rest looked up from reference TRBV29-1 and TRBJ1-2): SAVISQKPSRDICQRGTSLTIQCQVDSQVTMMFWYRQQPGQSLTLIATANQGSEATYESGFVIDKFPISRPNLTFSTLTVSNMSPEDSSIYLCSVDSGTYGYTFGSGTRLTVV.

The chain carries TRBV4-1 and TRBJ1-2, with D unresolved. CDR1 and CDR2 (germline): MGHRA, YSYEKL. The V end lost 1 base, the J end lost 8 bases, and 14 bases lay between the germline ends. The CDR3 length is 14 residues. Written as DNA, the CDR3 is TGCGCCAGCAGCCAAGTTATGCGATCGAGAGGCTACACCTTC. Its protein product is CASSQVMRSRGYTF.

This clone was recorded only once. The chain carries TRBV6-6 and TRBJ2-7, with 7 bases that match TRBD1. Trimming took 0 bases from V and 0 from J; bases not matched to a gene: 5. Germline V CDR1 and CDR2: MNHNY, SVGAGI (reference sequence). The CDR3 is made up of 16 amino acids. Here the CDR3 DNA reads TGTGCCAGCAGTTACTCGACAGGGAGCCTCTCCTACGAGCAGTACTTC. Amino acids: CASSYSTGSLSYEQYF.

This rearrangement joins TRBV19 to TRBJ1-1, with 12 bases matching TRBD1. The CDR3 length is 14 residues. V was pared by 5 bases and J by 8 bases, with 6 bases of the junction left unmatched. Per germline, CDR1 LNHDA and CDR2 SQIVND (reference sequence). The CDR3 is CASSPGTGGGEAFF. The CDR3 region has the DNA TGTGCCAGTAGTCCCGGGACAGGGGGCGGCGAAGCTTTCTTT.

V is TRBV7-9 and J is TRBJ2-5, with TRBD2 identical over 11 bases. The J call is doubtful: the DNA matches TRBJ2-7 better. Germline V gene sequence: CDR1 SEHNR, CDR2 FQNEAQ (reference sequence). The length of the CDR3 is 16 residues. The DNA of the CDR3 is TGTGCCAGCAGCGCTACTAGCGGGAGCTTCCACTACGAGCAGTACTTC. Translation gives CASSATSGSFHYEQYF.

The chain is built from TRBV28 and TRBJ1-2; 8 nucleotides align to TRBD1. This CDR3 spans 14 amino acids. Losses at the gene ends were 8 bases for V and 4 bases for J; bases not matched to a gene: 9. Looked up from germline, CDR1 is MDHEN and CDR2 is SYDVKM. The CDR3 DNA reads TGTGCCAGCGGGGAGGGACAGGCTCTCTATGGCTACACCTTC. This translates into CASGEGQALYGYTF.

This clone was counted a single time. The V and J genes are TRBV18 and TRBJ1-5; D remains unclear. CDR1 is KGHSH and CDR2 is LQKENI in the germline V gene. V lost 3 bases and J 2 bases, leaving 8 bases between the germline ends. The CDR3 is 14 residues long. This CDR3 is CASSPGVGNQPQHF. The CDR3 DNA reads TGTGCCAGCTCACCCGGGGTGGGCAATCAGCCCCAGCATTTT.

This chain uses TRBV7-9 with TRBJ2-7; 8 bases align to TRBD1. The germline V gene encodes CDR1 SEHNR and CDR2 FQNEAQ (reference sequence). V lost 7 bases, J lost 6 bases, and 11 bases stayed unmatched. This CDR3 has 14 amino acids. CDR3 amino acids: CASNPGGQGFEQYF. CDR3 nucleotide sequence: TGTGCCAGCAACCCTGGCGGACAGGGTTTCGAGCAGTACTTC.

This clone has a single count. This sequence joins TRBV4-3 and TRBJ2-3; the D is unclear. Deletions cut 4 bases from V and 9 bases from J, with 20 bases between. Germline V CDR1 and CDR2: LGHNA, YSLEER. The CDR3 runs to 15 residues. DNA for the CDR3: TGCGCCAGCAGCCTCAAGAGAGCCCCCTTGTCGACGCAGTATTTT. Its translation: CASSLKRAPLSTQYF.

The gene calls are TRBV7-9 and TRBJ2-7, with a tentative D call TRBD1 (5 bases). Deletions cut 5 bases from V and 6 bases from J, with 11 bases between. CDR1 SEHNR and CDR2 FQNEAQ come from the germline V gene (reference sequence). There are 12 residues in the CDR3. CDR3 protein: CASSPTGTEQYF. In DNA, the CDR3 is TGTGCCAGCAGCCCAACAGGTACCGAGCAGTACTTC.

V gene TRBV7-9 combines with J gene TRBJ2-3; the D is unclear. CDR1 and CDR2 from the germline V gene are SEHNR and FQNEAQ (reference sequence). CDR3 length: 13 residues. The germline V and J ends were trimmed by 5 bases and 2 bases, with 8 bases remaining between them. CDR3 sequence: CASSRGVTDTQYF. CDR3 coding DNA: TGTGCCAGCAGCCGCGGCGTCACAGATACGCAGTATTTT.

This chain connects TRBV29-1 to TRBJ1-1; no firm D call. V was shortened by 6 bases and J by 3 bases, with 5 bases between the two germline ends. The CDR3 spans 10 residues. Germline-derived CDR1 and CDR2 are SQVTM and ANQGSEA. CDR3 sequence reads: CSVRDTEAFF. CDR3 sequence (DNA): TGCAGCGTCCGAGACACTGAAGCTTTCTTT.

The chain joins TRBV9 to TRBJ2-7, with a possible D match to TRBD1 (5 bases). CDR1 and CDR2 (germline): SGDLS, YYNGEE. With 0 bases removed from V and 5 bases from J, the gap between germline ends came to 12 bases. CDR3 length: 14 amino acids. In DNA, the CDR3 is TGTGCCAGCAGCGTAGTTAGGGGCGCCCACGAGCAGTACTTC. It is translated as CASSVVRGAHEQYF.

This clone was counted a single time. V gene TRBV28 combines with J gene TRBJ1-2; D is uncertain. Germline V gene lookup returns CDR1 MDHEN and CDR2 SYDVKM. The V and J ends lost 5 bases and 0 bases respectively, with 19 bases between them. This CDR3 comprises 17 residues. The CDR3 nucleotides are TGTGCCAGCAGTACCCCGCTAGCGGCACCCGCTAACTATGGCTACACCTTC. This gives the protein CASSTPLAAPANYGYTF.

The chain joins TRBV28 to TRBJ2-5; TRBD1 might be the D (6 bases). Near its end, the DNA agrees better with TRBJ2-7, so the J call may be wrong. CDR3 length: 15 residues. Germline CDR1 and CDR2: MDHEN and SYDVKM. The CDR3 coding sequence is TGTGCCAGCAGTTTGCCAGGGGTACCCTCCTACGAGCAGTACTTC. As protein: CASSLPGVPSYEQYF.